These T cell receptor beta chains were read from a single sample in a study of T cells in Graves' hyperthyroidism and ophthalmopathy. TCRdb reprocessed the multiplex PCR reads via MiXCR and lists one record per CDR3 protein. The sample yields around 450,000 distinct CDR3 sequences, roughly 14% seen once. Sequencing was done on a sample of blood. The receptor source for this set is a young woman with Graves' hyperthyroidism. The CDR3 runs from the conserved cysteine through the conserved F or W. The D gene is left open where the match is weak. Clone size appears in some rows only: once, few, many, or a class for an expanded clone.

v_gene	d_gene	j_gene	abundance	CDR3nt	CDR3aa
TRBV6-6	-	TRBJ2-2	many	TGTGCCAGCAGTTACGGCTCCGGCACCGGGGAGCTGTTTTTT	CASSYGSGTGELFF
TRBV13	TRBD1	TRBJ1-2	many	TGTGCCAGCAGCCCTCAAGGGACAGGGACTTGGGGCTACACCTTC	CASSPQGTGTWGYTF
TRBV5-4	-	TRBJ2-6	few	TGTGCCAGCAGCTTATTATCCCCCTTAAGCAACGTCCTGACTTTC	CASSLLSPLSNVLTF
TRBV5-6	-	TRBJ2-2	many	TGTGCCAGCAGCTTGGGTTCACAGAACACCGGGGAGCTGTTTTTT	CASSLGSQNTGELFF
TRBV2	-	TRBJ2-3	many	TGTGCCAGGACAGTCCAGGGACTCCTCACAGATACGCAGTATTTT	CARTVQGLLTDTQYF
TRBV7-6	TRBD1	TRBJ2-7	many	TGTGCCAGCAGCTTGGGAGGAGCGGGACAGGGCTCCGAGCAGTACTTC	CASSLGGAGQGSEQYF
TRBV7-9	TRBD1	TRBJ2-3	many	TGTGCCAGCAGCTACGGATCAGGGGGCCTAACAGATACGCAGTATTTT	CASSYGSGGLTDTQYF
TRBV6-1	TRBD1	TRBJ2-7	many	TGTGCCAGCAGGGATCGTCAGGGACAGTCCCCGGCGTACGAGCAGTACTTC	CASRDRQGQSPAYEQYF
TRBV5-1	TRBD1	TRBJ2-3	many	TGCGCCAGCAGCTTGGACCCCCAGGGGGCCCACACAGATACGCAGTATTTT	CASSLDPQGAHTDTQYF
TRBV2	TRBD1	TRBJ1-2	many	TGTGCCAGCAGTTTCGAGGGGGCGGGCTACACCTTC	CASSFEGAGYTF
TRBV11-1	-	TRBJ2-2	-	TGTGCCAGCAGCTTTTTGTCCGGGGAGCTGTTTTTT	CASSFLSGELFF
TRBV19	TRBD1	TRBJ2-7	many	TGTGCCAGTAGTTTCTCTGATCCGGGACAGACTTGGGGGGAGCAGTACTTC	CASSFSDPGQTWGEQYF
TRBV3-1	-	TRBJ1-1	many	TGTGCCAGCAGCCACGGGAACACTGAAGCTTTCTTT	CASSHGNTEAFF